This T cell receptor beta chain was sequenced for a study of cytomegalovirus exposure and HLA in healthy donors listed by TCRdb under 2017. Describing the broader study: An earlier analysis of 550 to 700 of the donors reported about 250 Gb of sequence data and around 110 million unique TCR beta sequences from 150 million to 200 million T cells. About 280 gigabases of sequencing data and about 92 million unique TCR sequences made up an early release that covered about 640 HLA-typed donors. The genetic ancestry cluster associated with self-reported Caucasian donors included around four fifths of the 398 genotyped donors. The study was designed to test whether signatures of past pathogen exposure could be identified by cataloging public T cell receptors. The T cell repertoires of about 700 subjects were profiled by immunosequencing and related to cytomegalovirus serostatus. Besides the first cohort of more than 650 subjects, a separate validation cohort made up of around 120 different subjects was used. High-throughput TCR immunosequencing, statistical association of individual TCRs with disease status, and machine learning were combined to predict cytomegalovirus infection status. A later analysis re-analyzed previously published TCR beta repertoires from 660 or so donors and added high-resolution HLA genotyping to study TCR occurrence patterns. In the later analysis, no new phenotypic data were used to find candidate immune exposures; instead, reliance was placed on TCR beta sequences and their occurrence across donors. An earlier analysis of about 620 of the donors applied high-throughput TCR beta sequencing to assess whether each TCR beta V gene segment acted as functional or pseudogenic. Donor age, sex, ethnicity and CMV serostatus were compiled alongside the repertoire data. A later genetic analysis used genome-wide SNP genotypes for about 60% of the roughly 700 donors, treating that subset as a discovery cohort. Every discovery cohort repertoire had been produced on one sequencing platform. Both class I and class II loci were covered by HLA typing, at four-digit resolution. The number of typed donors differed by locus: about 620-640 for A, B, C, DRB1 and DQB1; 522 for DQA1; about 600 for DPA1; and about 470 for DPB1. Roughly 5 DR-DQ haplotypes were handled as single units for association and clustering, since linkage in the cohort was strong. Across approximately 420 genotyped donors of the cohort, an average of about 240,000 unique TCR beta nucleotide sequences per donor were sequenced, and roughly 20% of those sequences were non-productive.

Study-wide findings and limitations: Approximately 16 rarely observed V segments, including chromosome 9 orphons, were excluded from the earlier analysis of a few hundred of the donors because counts were too low. Broadly in line with IMGT annotations, most TCR beta V segments showed up in productive rearrangements about 87% or about 30% of the time in an earlier analysis of several hundred of the donors. Three of the identified cytomegalovirus-associated TCR beta chains were confirmed in vitro to be specific for cytomegalovirus antigens. In a later analysis, several top co-occurrence clusters were reported to appear linked to parvovirus B19, influenza, CMV and Epstein-Barr virus. Correlated functional status among segregating V segments might be attributable to linkage disequilibrium, but an unknown experimental factor could not be ruled out. A cluster of highly shared sequence variants was judged likely to be a technical artifact of the sequencing pipeline. The authors suggested that the approach could potentially be generalized to other disease states and immunological phenotypes. At a false discovery rate of 0.05, a later analysis linked about 17,000 TCR beta sequences to specific HLA alleles. A later genetic analysis reported fewer N-insertions in productive TCRs among donors in an Asian-associated ancestry cluster than the roughly 700-donor mean. Because HLA typing was unavailable for some donors at each locus, only the typed subset was used in association tests. Only TCR beta chains were sequenced in this cohort, and the absence of alpha or paired-chain data limited detectable features. In a later analysis, TCR association rates were found to vary across HLA loci, with the most associated TCRs seen for DRB1 alleles and the fewest for HLA-C alleles. A total of roughly 160 TCR beta chains were listed by the study as associated with cytomegalovirus. The presence/absence analyses assumed that sequencing depth was roughly uniform across donors, and that assumption may not be true. When HLA alleles, especially DR and DQ, strongly co-occurred, attributing TCR associations to individual alleles was difficult. A later analysis found that most CMV-associated TCR beta chains appeared HLA-restricted, with HLA associations seemingly driven largely by CMV exposure. Most TCR sequences were observed very rarely across donors, whereas some public TCRs were present in many individuals. A later genetic analysis associated a missense DCLRE1C variant with V-gene and J-gene trimming of TCR beta chains, and an independent cohort replicated the association. The only immune exposure information available for the cohort was CMV serostatus. A further reported finding was that TCR beta sequences accurately predicted the HLA-A and HLA-B alleles for most subjects in the first cohort. In a later analysis, HLA-associated TCR beta chains showed more clonal expansion and lower generation probabilities than non-associated chains that were equally common. Cytomegalovirus status was reported to be diagnosed by the classifier with high specificity and sensitivity in both the original and validation cohorts. Because the 87-base-pair reads could not distinguish some IMGT-functional V segments, including TRBV6-2 and TRBV6-3, those segments were excluded.

The cohort comprised 666 healthy bone marrow donors. Cohort members were all nominally healthy when sampled, although unrecorded immune exposures were likely present. CMV serostatus was recorded as positive for 250 to 300 and negative for about 50% of the 666 cohort members, whereas no CMV serostatus was recorded for the donor in question. Each donor provided a peripheral blood sample, and peripheral blood mononuclear cells were used for TCR beta sequencing. Genomic DNA was extracted from the blood cell samples with the Qiagen DNeasy Blood Extraction Kit. Germline trimming amounts to 3 bases on V and 4 bases on J, with 2 as the count of junction bases outside the gene matches. The CDR3 runs 14 amino acids, cysteine and phenylalanine included. The CDR3 DNA has 42 bases and is translated from base 1. CDR1 is given as LGHNA and CDR2 as YSLEER, both from the germline V gene. The method behind the library was the immunoSEQ multiplex PCR assay. A mixture of 60 forward primers for TCR Vbeta segments and 13 reverse primers for TCR Jbeta segments was used in the multiplex PCR. The CDR3 region of rearranged TCR beta genes was amplified from genomic DNA with a multiplex PCR assay. The amplified TCR beta libraries were sequenced on the Illumina HiSeq System as 87-base-pair reads. Turning to the authors' computational methods: A later analysis tallied tens of millions of unique TCR beta chains across the 600 to 700 repertoires, and around 10 million of those chains were shared by two or more donors. A nearest-neighbor algorithm error-corrected the raw reads and collapsed the reads into unique sequences, merging closely related sequences to remove PCR and sequencing errors. CDR3 sequences were aligned to IMGT reference sequences to assign V, D and J gene segments. Each retained sequence needed at least a six-nucleotide match to both a V gene segment and a J gene segment. A rearrangement was called productive if the CDR3 had no stop codons and remained in frame with V and J, and every other rearrangement was called non-productive. Following IMGT convention, CDR3 was defined as the stretch from the second conserved V-encoded cysteine to the conserved J-encoded phenylalanine. The earlier analysis of some 580 of the donors excluded any sequence lacking an unambiguous match to a single V gene segment. In an earlier analysis of 587 of the donors, V segments were called functional above 56.7% productive rearrangements and were called segregating when the between-donor standard deviation exceeded 5%. A statistical classification framework was built to diagnose cytomegalovirus status from the catalog of TCR beta chain sequences. In a later analysis, V and J genes were assigned by comparing TCR nucleotide sequences against IMGT/GENE-DB human TR gene sequences. In a later analysis, CDR3 sequences and most-parsimonious VDJ recombination scenarios were assigned using the TCRdist pipeline. In a later analysis, each TCR beta chain was defined by its CDR3 amino acid sequence together with its V-gene family, and reads without a unique V-gene family were excluded. A later analysis removed several hundred highly shared, low-generation-probability nucleotide sequences to deal with suspected cross-contamination and a sequencing artifact. For each public chain, a later analysis derived a clonal expansion index from normalized ranks of inferred template counts within each repertoire. Generation probabilities in a later analysis came from a VDJ recombination model fitted to out-of-frame rearrangements, and those results were checked against IGoR. A later analysis scored TCR-TCR, TCR-HLA and TCR-CMV co-occurrence with hypergeometric tests, applying a repertoire-size bias correction to TCR pairs. To estimate false discovery rates, a later analysis permuted the HLA or CMV assignments 20 times. In a later analysis, co-occurring TCRs were grouped using DBSCAN, with TCRdist sequence similarity added in when clustering inside HLA-allele-positive subsets. Repertoires with fewer than 30,000 or more than 120,000 public chains were left out of co-occurrence clustering, as were about 5 repertoires with anomalous nucleotide sharing. TCRdb holds this immuneACCESS table with in-frame rearrangements only. Some clones are missing; in checked studies, unresolved V genes explain under half, and the rest has no known cause. The V and J calls and clone size are taken from that table; D and trimming were inferred from the DNA. This sample is represented by approximately 140,000 clones; 55% to 75% of them were singletons. The leading ten clones occupy about 3% of the sample.

Notes on this clone: Its antigen target is currently unknown. Base qualities are not recorded, but no much larger clone differs from it by a single base.

The chain is encoded by TRBV4-3 joined to TRBJ2-2; 7 junctional bases match TRBD2. The TCR originated in a human donor in good health. The source material was PBMCs. This receptor has the CDR3 CASSQLAATGELFF. The bases read TGCGCCAGCAGCCAGCTAGCGGCCACCGGGGAGCTGTTTTTT.